These 5 T cell receptor beta chains originate from one sample sequenced in a study of T cell responses to AZD1222 COVID-19 vaccine. Method: immunoSEQ multiplex PCR; TCRdb's copy keeps in-frame clones and lacks some. Of more than 150,000 clones listed, over 80% were seen once; the top ten hold 2.5% to 3%. Here the sequenced sample was peripheral blood, taken on day 0 of MenACWY control vaccination. The source of these receptors is an adult in good health.

The rearrangement links TRBV2 to TRBJ1-3; a possible D gene is TRBD1 (6 bases). V shed 4 bases and J shed 4 bases, with 11 bases lying between them. The CDR3 contains 14 residues. Germline CDR1 reads SNHLY; CDR2 reads FYNNEI. DNA of the CDR3: TGTGCCAGCAGTGCGGACAGTTCAGGAAACACCATATATTTT. Translated: CASSADSSGNTIYF.

The chain has TRBV6-5 and TRBJ2-7; 8 bases agree with TRBD1. The CDR3 extends over 14 amino acids. J was trimmed by 5 bases and V by 4 bases; bases with no gene match: 7. Germline loops: CDR1 MNHEY, CDR2 SVGAGI. The CDR3 bases are TGTGCCAGCAGTTCTAAGGACAGGGCCCACGAGCAGTACTTC. Its protein is CASSSKDRAHEQYF.

This clone was counted a single time. V usage is TRBV7-3 and J usage is TRBJ2-2; the D gene is possibly TRBD1 (6 bases). Trimming removed 4 bases at V and 2 bases at J, with 14 bases between. CDR1 and CDR2 from the germline V gene are SGHTA and FQGTGA. The CDR3 length is 16 residues. CDR3 residues: CASSSSDSPNTGELFF. The CDR3, as DNA: TGTGCCAGCAGCTCGTCGGACAGCCCAAACACCGGGGAGCTGTTTTTT.

V usage is TRBV6-1 and J usage is TRBJ2-3; 11 bases are shared with TRBD2. Germline values: CDR1 MNHNS, CDR2 SASEGT. Germline trimming cut 8 bases from V and 3 bases from J; bases unmatched to any gene: 4. The CDR3 has 14 residues. CDR3 loop: CASSGLAETDTQYF. CDR3 bases: TGTGCCAGCTCGGGACTAGCGGAAACAGATACGCAGTATTTT.

The chain uses TRBV28 and TRBJ2-3, with 10 nucleotides matching TRBD1. The CDR3 is made up of 15 amino acids. V dropped 5 bases and J dropped 5; count of bases not matched to a gene: 7. Looked up from germline, CDR1 is MDHEN and CDR2 is SYDVKM. CDR3 in amino acids: CASSPMTGGRDTQYF. The CDR3 bases are TGTGCCAGCAGTCCCATGACAGGGGGCAGAGATACGCAGTATTTT. The whole variable domain, remainder taken from reference TRBV28 and TRBJ2-3, is DVKVTQSSRYLVKRTGEKVFLECVQDMDHENMFWYRQDPGLGLRLIYFSYDVKMKEKGDIPEGYSVSREKKERFSLILESASTNQTSMYLCASSPMTGGRDTQYFGPGTRLTVL.